What follows are 16 T cell receptor beta chains derived from one specimen sequenced in a study of blood T cell repertoires in COVID-19. Sequencing was performed with immunoSEQ multiplex PCR; in TCRdb, only in-frame clones are kept and a portion is missing. The sample includes about 74,000 clones, around 90% of them seen just once. Sequencing was done on a sample of peripheral blood. These receptors were collected from a woman aged 45-65 years in a cohort sampled during active COVID-19.

The chain combines TRBV7-2 with TRBJ2-1, with D uncertain. The CDR3 covers 14 residues. V lost 1 base and J 9 bases, leaving 13 bases between the germline ends. The germline gives CDR1 SGHTA, CDR2 FQGNSA. The CDR3 DNA reads as TGTGCCAGCAGCTTAGATTGGTCCCCTAGTGAGCAGTTCTTC. Translated: CASSLDWSPSEQFF.

The J gene is TRBJ1-4, the V gene TRBV2; the D is unclear. From germline, CDR1 is SNHLY and CDR2 FYNNEI. There are 16 residues in the CDR3. V was trimmed by 6 bases and J by 5 bases, leaving 19 bases between them. DNA of the CDR3: TGTGCCAGCAGCCGAGGATATGATTCCCCAAATGAAAAACTGTTTTTT. It specifies CASSRGYDSPNEKLFF.

This rearrangement joins TRBV9 to TRBJ2-1, with TRBD2 identical over 9 bases. The germline CDR1 and CDR2 sequences are SGDLS and YYNGEE. The CDR3 contains 15 residues. With V trimmed by 0 bases and J by 10 bases, 8 bases remained unmatched. The DNA for the CDR3 is TGTGCCAGCAGCGTAGCTTGGCTAGCGGGAAACGAGCAGTTCTTC. It codes for CASSVAWLAGNEQFF.

The rearrangement joins TRBV11-3 to TRBJ1-1; TRBD1 is a possible D gene (5 bases). The germline V gene encodes CDR1 SGHNT and CDR2 YENEEA. Trimming took 5 bases from V and 2 from J, leaving 9 bases between them. The CDR3 is made up of 13 amino acids. CDR3 residues: CASSNQGNTEAFF. CDR3 DNA sequence: TGTGCCAGCAGCAATCAGGGTAACACTGAAGCTTTCTTT.

This chain joins TRBV6-5 and TRBJ2-1; a weak D match, TRBD2 (6 bases). This CDR3 is built from 11 residues. Trimming shortened V by 7 bases and J by 7 bases, and 8 bases separated the two germline ends. Germline lookup yields CDR1 MNHEY and CDR2 SVGAGI. The CDR3: CASKEGNEQFF. Written as DNA, the CDR3 is TGTGCCAGCAAGGAGGGGAATGAGCAGTTCTTC.

The chain uses TRBV2 and TRBJ2-4; D gene ambiguous. CDR3 length equals 15 residues. V was clipped by 4 bases and J by 0 bases, with 10 bases between them. CDR1 and CDR2 from the germline V gene are SNHLY and FYNNEI. The CDR3: CASSGQMIAKNIQYF. In DNA form, the CDR3 reads TGTGCCAGCAGTGGGCAGATGATAGCCAAAAACATTCAGTACTTC. The full variable domain, in which reference TRBV2 and TRBJ2-4 provide the parts outside the CDR3, is EPEVTQTPSHQVTQMGQEVILRCVPISNHLYFYWYRQILGQKVEFLVSFYNNEISEKSEIFDDQFSVERPDGSNFTLKIRSTKLEDSAMYFCASSGQMIAKNIQYFGAGTRLSVL.

The chain recombines TRBV28 with TRBJ2-1; 7 bases align to TRBD1. Germline V gene lookup returns CDR1 MDHEN and CDR2 SYDVKM. The CDR3 is 13 residues long. Unmatched junction bases numbered 8, after V lost 3 bases and J lost 12 bases. The CDR3 here is CASSFQSTGRQFF. The CDR3 nucleotides are TGTGCCAGCAGTTTCCAGTCGACAGGGAGGCAGTTCTTC.

This chain connects TRBV28 to TRBJ2-1; D ambiguous. This CDR3 has 16 residues. The germline gives CDR1 MDHEN, CDR2 SYDVKM. V lost 4 bases and J 4 bases, leaving 17 bases between the germline ends. The CDR3 here is CASSWRDRPPYNEQFF. The DNA of the CDR3 is TGTGCCAGCAGTTGGAGAGACCGCCCCCCTTACAATGAGCAGTTCTTC.

V is TRBV29-1 and J is TRBJ2-5, with 14 positions matching TRBD2. The V gene's germline CDR1 is SQVTM and CDR2 ANQGSEA. The CDR3 totals 14 residues. Trimming cost V 7 bases and J 5 bases; bases outside gene matches: 6. CDR3 amino acids: CSGGLAGGGETQYF. CDR3 sequence (DNA): TGCAGCGGAGGACTAGCGGGAGGAGGGGAGACCCAGTACTTC. The full variable domain, in which reference TRBV29-1 and TRBJ2-5 provide the parts outside the CDR3, is SAVISQKPSRDICQRGTSLTIQCQVDSQVTMMFWYRQQPGQSLTLIATANQGSEATYESGFVIDKFPISRPNLTFSTLTVSNMSPEDSSIYLCSGGLAGGGETQYFGPGTRLLVL.

V and J are TRBV28 and TRBJ1-5; 8 nucleotides match TRBD1. The V and J ends lost 5 bases and 5 bases, in that order; junction bases with no gene match: 11. The CDR3 is 16 amino acids. Germline V lookup: CDR1 MDHEN, CDR2 SYDVKM. The CDR3 region is CASSPPSRQGHQPQHF. The CDR3 DNA is TGTGCCAGCAGTCCGCCCTCCCGACAGGGGCATCAGCCCCAGCATTTT.

CDR3: CASRSTSVSYEQYF. The CDR3, as DNA: TGTGCCAGCAGATCGACTAGCGTCTCCTACGAGCAGTACTTC. V is TRBV25-1 and J is TRBJ2-7; 8 nucleotides align to TRBD2. The CDR3 consists of 14 residues. V shed 6 bases and J 0 bases; nucleotides not matched to a gene: 4. CDR1 MGHDK and CDR2 SYGVNS come from the germline V gene.

The gene calls are TRBV6-1 and TRBJ2-5; TRBD2 matches 8 bases. The germline gives CDR1 MNHNS, CDR2 SASEGT. The CDR3 has 20 amino acids. The V segment lost 2 bases and the J segment 1 base; nucleotides outside the gene matches: 18. This CDR3 reads CASSESGGFSGTPSQETQYF. The DNA of the CDR3 is TGTGCCAGCAGTGAATCCGGGGGGTTTAGCGGGACTCCCTCCCAAGAGACCCAGTACTTC.

V and J are TRBV7-3 and TRBJ2-3, with D possibly being TRBD2 (5 bases). This CDR3 is built from 15 residues. The ends were cut back, 5 bases at V and 5 bases at J, with 17 bases in the middle. The germline V gene has CDR1 SGHTA and CDR2 FQGTGA. CDR3 nucleotides: TGTGCCAGCAGCCCCCTTACAATCCGGGGAGATACGCAGTATTTT. Encoded protein: CASSPLTIRGDTQYF.

V and J are TRBV28 and TRBJ1-5; D call uncertain. V was shortened by 8 bases and J by 8 bases, with 16 bases between the two germline ends. The CDR3 sequence is 13 residues long. Germline V gives CDR1 MDHEN, CDR2 SYDVKM. The CDR3 DNA reads TGTGCCAGCGGCGAGGGCCCCGGGGAGCCCCAGCATTTT. This codes for CASGEGPGEPQHF.

V usage is TRBV6-2 or TRBV6-3 and J usage is TRBJ2-1; no reliable D call. This CDR3 has 12 amino acids. CDR1 MNHEY and CDR2 SVGEGT come from the germline V gene. Trimming cost V 8 bases and J 3 bases, with 8 bases left between them. CDR3 DNA: TGTGCCAGCGGTTCGGGCTACAATGAGCAGTTCTTC. Protein product: CASGSGYNEQFF.

This sequence joins TRBV5-1 and TRBJ1-4, with 8 bases identical to TRBD1. V was pared by 2 bases and J by 4 bases, with 4 bases of the junction left unmatched. The CDR3 contains 15 residues. Germline V gene lookup returns CDR1 SGHRS and CDR2 YFSETQ. CDR3 sequence: CASSFDRGRNEKLFF. The CDR3, as DNA: TGCGCCAGCAGCTTCGACAGGGGACGTAATGAAAAACTGTTTTTT. Using reference TRBV5-1 and TRBJ1-4 for the parts outside the CDR3, the full variable domain is KAGVTQTPRYLIKTRGQQVTLSCSPISGHRSVSWYQQTPGQGLQFLFEYFSETQRNKGNFPGRFSGRQFSNSRSEMNVSTLELGDSALYLCASSFDRGRNEKLFFGSGTQLSVL.